Each of the 17 T cell receptor beta chains below was sequenced from the same sample in a study of shared clonotypes between healthy human individuals. Terminally differentiated effector memory CD45RA+ cells were excluded by CCR7 positive selection of CD45RO-negative cells. Libraries were prepared by immunoSEQ multiplex PCR; TCRdb keeps only in-frame clonotypes and omits some of them. The table shows about 2.1 million clones, with roughly 91% occurring only once. The sequenced sample consisted of naive CD8+ T cells from PBMCs. The source of these receptors is a man in his late teens or twenties in good health. Some clones in this sample may be carry-over from other donors' samples.

Note on this clone: Different DNA sequences within this sample yield the same CDR3. V gene TRBV27 combines with J gene TRBJ1-1; 8 nucleotides align to TRBD1. The CDR3 covers 15 residues. Germline V gene sequence: CDR1 MNHEY, CDR2 SMNVEV (reference sequence). V lost 0 bases to trimming and J lost 3 bases; unmatched junction nucleotides: 3. The CDR3 spells CASSLSQGAYTEAFF. The CDR3 nucleotides read TGTGCCAGCAGTTTATCCCAGGGGGCCTACACTGAAGCTTTCTTT.

The chain couples TRBV2 to TRBJ2-1; 9 bases align to TRBD1. Losses at the gene ends were 9 bases for V and 0 bases for J; bases not matched to a gene: 15. In germline, CDR1 is SNHLY, CDR2 FYNNEI. The CDR3 is 18 amino acids. This CDR3 reads CARDGSGQGIYSYNEQFF. The CDR3 DNA reads TGTGCCAGAGACGGCTCGGGACAGGGAATATACTCCTACAATGAGCAGTTCTTC.

J is TRBJ1-1 and V is TRBV13; TRBD1 might be the D (5 bases). Trimming took 5 bases from V and 4 from J, leaving 20 bases between them. From germline, CDR1 is PRHDT and CDR2 FYEKMQ (reference sequence). The CDR3 has 16 amino acids. CDR3 amino acids: CASSTWDGRALTEAFF. CDR3 coding DNA: TGTGCCAGCAGCACATGGGACGGACGGGCCCTCACTGAAGCTTTCTTT.

The chain joins TRBV27 to TRBJ2-1, with unresolved D. With 5 bases removed from V and 0 bases from J, the gap between germline ends came to 11 bases. CDR1 and CDR2 (germline): MNHEY, SMNVEV (reference sequence). There are 15 residues in the CDR3. CDR3 DNA: TGTGCCAGCAGTCGCCCCAGTAGCTCCTACAATGAGCAGTTCTTC. Protein product: CASSRPSSSYNEQFF.

The chain employs TRBV7-9 and TRBJ1-2; 7 positions match TRBD1. Germline V lookup: CDR1 SEHNR, CDR2 FQNEAQ (reference sequence). Trimming removed 5 bases from V and 1 base from J; junction bases left unmatched: 7. The CDR3 covers 15 residues. The CDR3 is CASSNWDSVNYGYTF. The DNA of the CDR3 is TGTGCCAGCAGCAACTGGGACAGCGTTAACTATGGCTACACCTTC. The full variable domain, with the rest looked up from reference TRBV7-9 and TRBJ1-2, is DTGVSQNPRHKITKRGQNVTFRCDPISEHNRLYWYRQTLGQGPEFLTYFQNEAQLEKSRLLSDRFSAERPKGSFSTLEIQRTEQGDSAMYLCASSNWDSVNYGYTFGSGTRLTVV.

The V call is TRBV11-2, the J call TRBJ2-4; no definite D call. In germline, CDR1 is SGHAT, CDR2 FQNNGV. The ends were cut back, 3 bases at V and 0 bases at J, with 6 bases in the middle. CDR3 length: 14 amino acids. The CDR3 DNA sequence: TGTGCCAGCAGCTTTGCCCCAGCCAAAAACATTCAGTACTTC. Translated, it gives CASSFAPAKNIQYF.

The CDR3 loop is CASSLNRGSEKLFF. CDR3 DNA: TGTGCCAGCAGCCTTAACAGGGGTAGTGAAAAACTGTTTTTT. V usage is TRBV7-8 and J usage is TRBJ1-4; 7 nucleotides match TRBD1. The V segment lost 5 bases and the J segment 7 bases; nucleotides outside the gene matches: 7. This CDR3 spans 14 amino acids. Germline CDR1 SGHVS, CDR2 FQNEAQ.

The chain carries TRBV14 and TRBJ2-2; 8 nucleotides align to TRBD2. This CDR3 has 16 residues. The trim removed 3 bases at V and 6 bases at J, leaving 9 bases unmatched. CDR1 and CDR2 (germline): SGHDN, FVKESK. As DNA, the CDR3 is TGTGCCAGCAGCCAGGTTGAGCGGGAGTCGGCCGGGGAGCTGTTTTTT. It encodes CASSQVERESAGELFF.

This chain connects TRBV19 to TRBJ2-1; 7 nucleotides match TRBD2. V shed 6 bases, J shed 5 bases, and the junction held 7 bases outside the gene matches. CDR1 and CDR2 (germline): LNHDA, SQIVND (reference sequence). The CDR3 sequence is 14 residues long. In DNA form, the CDR3 reads TGTGCCAGTAGCTCCGGACTAGGGGACAATGAGCAGTTCTTC. It yields the protein CASSSGLGDNEQFF.

This rearrangement joins TRBV4-3 to TRBJ1-2; weak D call: TRBD1 (6 bases). The germline V and J ends were trimmed by 1 base and 2 bases, with 11 bases remaining between them. This CDR3 has 15 residues. Germline lookup yields CDR1 LGHNA and CDR2 YSLEER. The CDR3 DNA reads TGCGCCAGCAGCCAAGGGGACAACTGGAACTATGGCTACACCTTC. Translated: CASSQGDNWNYGYTF.

The gene calls are TRBV13 and TRBJ2-2; 8 bases are a match to TRBD1. With V trimmed by 5 bases and J by 4 bases, 9 bases remained unmatched. Germline CDR1 and CDR2: PRHDT and FYEKMQ (reference sequence). The CDR3 runs 16 residues. This CDR3 is CASSHRAGGRTGELFF. The CDR3 DNA sequence: TGTGCCAGCAGCCACAGGGCAGGGGGCCGCACCGGGGAGCTGTTTTTT.

V gene TRBV27 combines with J gene TRBJ1-2; D remains unclear. Germline lookup yields CDR1 MNHEY and CDR2 SMNVEV (reference sequence). V was trimmed by 6 bases and J by 0 bases, leaving 11 bases between them. The CDR3 covers 14 residues. The chain's CDR3 is CASSYLGANYGYTF. CDR3 DNA sequence: TGTGCCAGCAGCTACCTCGGGGCTAACTATGGCTACACCTTC.

This chain joins TRBV27 and TRBJ2-1, with 10 nucleotides matching TRBD2. The CDR3 extends over 15 amino acids. Germline CDR1 reads MNHEY; CDR2 reads SMNVEV (reference sequence). With V trimmed by 5 bases and J by 4 bases, 5 bases remained unmatched. CDR3 loop: CASSLAGALYNEQFF. The DNA of the CDR3 is TGTGCCAGCAGTCTAGCGGGAGCTTTATACAATGAGCAGTTCTTC.

The chain recombines TRBV7-9 with TRBJ1-1; no clear D gene. V gave up 6 bases and J gave up 4 bases, with 18 bases separating them. The CDR3 is 15 residues long. Per germline, CDR1 SEHNR and CDR2 FQNEAQ (reference sequence). For the CDR3, the DNA is TGTGCCAGCAGTCTCCCTCTGGGCCCGGCCACTGAAGCTTTCTTT. It is translated as CASSLPLGPATEAFF.

CDR3 residues: CASSVTALSTDTQYF. DNA for the CDR3: TGTGCCAGCAGCGTCACCGCGCTTTCCACAGATACGCAGTATTTT. The J gene is TRBJ2-3, the V gene TRBV27; no definite D call. The CDR3 contains 15 residues. CDR1 and CDR2 from the germline V gene are MNHEY and SMNVEV (reference sequence). V was shortened by 6 bases and J by 2 bases, with 15 bases between the two germline ends.

The gene calls are TRBV19 and TRBJ1-1, with D unresolved. CDR1 LNHDA and CDR2 SQIVND come from the germline V gene (reference sequence). The length of the CDR3 is 12 residues. With 0 bases removed from V and 7 bases from J, the gap between germline ends came to 6 bases. The DNA of the CDR3 is TGTGCCAGTAGTATAGAGAACGGTGAAGCTTTCTTT. Protein: CASSIENGEAFF.

V gene TRBV2 combines with J gene TRBJ2-3, with TRBD1 as a possible D gene (5 bases). This CDR3 is 16 amino acids long. V lost 1 base and J 0 bases, leaving 11 bases between the germline ends. Germline CDR1 is SNHLY and CDR2 is FYNNEI. This CDR3 is CASSEVGGASTDTQYF. Here the CDR3 DNA reads TGTGCCAGCAGTGAAGTTGGTGGGGCTAGCACAGATACGCAGTATTTT. Filled out from reference TRBV2 and TRBJ2-3, the complete variable domain reads EPEVTQTPSHQVTQMGQEVILRCVPISNHLYFYWYRQILGQKVEFLVSFYNNEISEKSEIFDDQFSVERPDGSNFTLKIRSTKLEDSAMYFCASSEVGGASTDTQYFGPGTRLTVL.